A single T cell receptor beta chain is shown here with its context. Using RNA transcripts, the TCR beta CDR3 regions were amplified. The first-round RT-PCR employed HTBI primers together with the Qiagen OneStep RT-PCR kit. A multiplex PCR was then performed as the second round. TCRdb analysed the multiplex PCR reads with MiXCR anew, one entry per CDR3 protein. The profile shows about 39,000 distinct CDR3 sequences, around half of them singletons. This sample stems from a study of Graves' ophthalmopathy and Graves' hyperthyroidism. This CDR3 has 15 amino acids. With 2 bases removed from V and 3 bases from J, the gap between germline ends came to 13 bases. Germline V gene data show CDR1 as KGHDR and CDR2 as SFDVKD. Each hyperthyroidism patient was newly diagnosed, with under 2 months' duration, and aged 18 to 65.

The genes are TRBV24-1 and TRBJ2-7; D is possibly TRBD1 (5 bases). The sample was peripheral blood. The source of this sequence is an adult woman with stable Graves' hyperthyroidism. CDR3 in DNA: TGTGCCACCAGTGATTCGGACACCGCTGGCTACGAGCAGTACTTC. Encoded protein: CATSDSDTAGYEQYF.